This TCR beta chain was found in a study of CD8 T cells in Susac syndrome. Stable or active relapsing-remitting multiple sclerosis, untreated and meeting revised McDonald criteria, defined the controls. The CD8+ and CD4+ T cells were isolated magnetically using a negative isolation approach, whereas the TEMRA cells were enriched by FACS. A quantity of about 0.45 to 1 ug RNA underwent reverse transcription using random hexamers. The amplification used immunoSEQ multiplex PCR on TCR beta CDR3; it spanned 54 Vbeta and 13 Jbeta. Each CDR3 protein is one row after TCRdb ran MiXCR on the immunoSEQ multiplex PCR reads. The table shows some 300,000 distinct CDR3 sequences, with around 91% occurring only once. The CDR3 is 17 amino acids. Germline assignment: CDR1 SNHLY and CDR2 FYNNEI. J lost 4 bases, V lost 5 bases, and 16 bases had no gene match.

The source material was CD8+ T cells from PBMCs. The J gene is TRBJ1-2, the V gene TRBV2; 7 nucleotides align to TRBD1. The receptor was derived from a human donor with multiple sclerosis. The CDR3 DNA is TGTGCCAGCAGTAACGGACAGGACCCCTCCTTCCCCTATGGCTACACCTTC. This sequence encodes CASSNGQDPSFPYGYTF.